This entry features one TCR beta chain sequence. The clone's antigen remains unknown. No base quality values were provided; no much bigger clone lies one nucleotide off. The record originates from a study of T cell responses to AZD1222 COVID-19 vaccine (dated by TCRdb to the early 2020s). For context, the study as a whole: AZD1222 recipients given second doses at about 4 weeks or at about 12 weeks were pooled, since spike-specific TCR depth and breadth were not found to differ between the two schedules. Enrollment into the trials was organized by age into subgroups of 18-55, 56-69 and 70-plus years, and those subgroups contained roughly 150, 30 and 60 TCR-sequenced participants, respectively. A total of 233 trial participants underwent TCR sequencing, of whom around 200 received two doses of AZD1222 and around 25 received two doses of the MenACWY control vaccine. What the authors observed across the whole study: The 56-69-year group was small, and its depth increase did not reach significance, likely because of low power. Conclusions about previously exposed vaccinees were limited because only 5 or 6 AZD1222 recipients were SARS-CoV-2 seropositive at baseline. Spike-specific TCR breadth and depth rose significantly after two AZD1222 doses compared with day 0 and with MenACWY recipients. CD4 TCRs associated with the vaccine covered the entire spike protein, and the dominant responses were in regions 160-218 and 743-854. Reportedly, close to half of the unique spike-specific TCRs recognized epitopes lying outside the regions that are mutated in the B.1.351 and B.1.1.7 variants. Participants were mostly white British and included more females than males, and it was suggested by the authors that clonal diversity may have been underestimated. Because no day 14 peak-response samples were available, the repertoires could be characterized only after the peak T cell response.

The CDR3 goes from the cysteine to the phenylalanine over 15 residues. Only CDR3 DNA remains: 45 bases, in frame from the first base. CDR1 and CDR2, looked up from the germline V gene (reference sequence), are LNHDA and SQIVND. Trimming removed 1 base from V and 4 bases from J, leaving 10 bases between the germline ends. The CDR3 regions of human TCRbeta chains were subjected to immunosequencing. Per the original workflow: Repertoire TCRs were checked for matches against a reference library of SARS-CoV-2-specific TCRs that had been generated using the MIRA antigen-specificity platform. Breadth was defined as the fraction of unique TCRs that were SARS-CoV-2-associated, and depth was defined as the fraction of total T cells that were SARS-CoV-2-associated. Using the MIRA data, each spike-specific TCR was mapped to the spike region that the TCR reacts to and placed in a CD4 or CD8 class. Log10-transformed breadth and depth values were compared by one-way ANOVA with Sidak's multiple comparisons tests. The table was pulled from immuneACCESS by TCRdb, which kept in-frame rearrangements only. Such tables lose some clones; where checked, under half of the loss comes from unresolved V genes, and the rest has no known cause. V, J and clone size are those of that table, while D and trimming were read from the DNA. The table for this sample lists 150,000 or so clones; about nine tenths of them were counted only once. The ten largest clones represent about 4.7% of the sample.

The sample's time point label is to be understood as: baseline before first vaccination. The vaccinee samples were drawn from two UK trials, COV001 and COV002, one of which was a single-blind randomized controlled phase 2/3 trial testing AZD1222 (ChAdOx1 nCoV-19) in healthy adults. For TCRbeta chain sequencing, PBMC samples were collected from trial participants at day 0 and at day 28 after the second dose. The starting material was peripheral blood, obtained on day 0 of AZD1222 vaccination. The receptor comes from an adult in good health. Recombination linked TRBV19 to TRBJ2-2; TRBD2 is a possible D gene, resting on 6 matching bases. Here is the DNA: TGTGCCAGTAGTATAGGGCAGGGAGGCACCGGGGAGCTGTTTTTT. This translates into CASSIGQGGTGELFF. When the CDR3 is completed using the reference TRBV19 and TRBJ2-2 genes on either side, the full variable domain is DGGITQSPKYLFRKEGQNVTLSCEQNLNHDAMYWYRQDPGQGLRLIYYSQIVNDFQKGDIAEGYSVSREKKESFPLTVTSAQKNPTAFYLCASSIGQGGTGELFFGEGSRLTVL.